A selection of T cell receptor beta chains follows, all from one sample in a study of blood T cell repertoires in COVID-19. Profiling relied on immunoSEQ multiplex PCR, and the TCRdb table lists in-frame clones only, not all of them. The data show some 40,000 clones, just under 80% seen once. Specimen: peripheral blood. The source of these receptors is a man older than 75 with active or convalescent COVID-19. The CDR3 runs from the conserved cysteine through the conserved F or W. D genes are given only for firm matches. A row's size may be missing; if present it is once, few, many or a size class.

CDR3 DNA: TGTGCCAGTAGGGAAGCGGGGGGGCCTCCCAAAAACATTCAGTACTTC
CDR3 protein: CASREAGGPPKNIQYF
D gene: TRBD2
J gene: TRBJ2-4
clone size: -
V gene: TRBV19

CDR3 DNA: TGTGCCAGCAGGCGGGGACCGACCACCGGGGAGCTGTTTTTT
CDR3 protein: CASRRGPTTGELFF
D gene: -
J gene: TRBJ2-2
clone size: -
V gene: TRBV2

CDR3 DNA: TGCAGCGTTGGAGGCAGGGCCTACGAGCAGTACTTC
CDR3 protein: CSVGGRAYEQYF
D gene: -
J gene: TRBJ2-7
clone size: -
V gene: TRBV29-1

CDR3 DNA: TGTGCCTGGAGTGAAGGGACAGGTAATCAGCCCCAGCATTTT
CDR3 protein: CAWSEGTGNQPQHF
D gene: TRBD1
J gene: TRBJ1-5
clone size: -
V gene: TRBV30

CDR3 DNA: TGTGCCAGCAGCGTAGCTGTGACGGGGGATACGCAGTATTTT
CDR3 protein: CASSVAVTGDTQYF
D gene: -
J gene: TRBJ2-3
clone size: once
V gene: TRBV9

CDR3 DNA: TGTGCCAGCAGCTTGCCTTTAGGGAGTGAGCAGTTCTTC
CDR3 protein: CASSLPLGSEQFF
D gene: -
J gene: TRBJ2-1
clone size: -
V gene: TRBV5-8

CDR3 DNA: TGCGCCAGCAGCTTCGGACAGGGCTCCTACGAGCAGTACTTC
CDR3 protein: CASSFGQGSYEQYF
D gene: TRBD1
J gene: TRBJ2-7
clone size: -
V gene: TRBV5-1

CDR3 DNA: TGTGCCAGCAGGGAAGGCCAGGGAAACACTGAAGCTTTCTTT
CDR3 protein: CASREGQGNTEAFF
D gene: -
J gene: TRBJ1-1
clone size: medium-sized
V gene: TRBV27

CDR3 DNA: TGTGCCAGCAGCGCGGACAGGGGGACCTACGAGCAGTACTTC
CDR3 protein: CASSADRGTYEQYF
D gene: TRBD1
J gene: TRBJ2-7
clone size: -
V gene: TRBV9

CDR3 DNA: TGTGCCAGCAGCCAAGTAGTGGCTAGCGGGGGATTCTACGAGCAGTACTTC
CDR3 protein: CASSQVVASGGFYEQYF
D gene: TRBD2
J gene: TRBJ2-7
clone size: -
V gene: TRBV4-2

CDR3 DNA: TGTGCCAGCAGCTTAAAGACAGGGCTGGTCACAGATACGCAGTATTTT
CDR3 protein: CASSLKTGLVTDTQYF
D gene: TRBD1
J gene: TRBJ2-3
clone size: -
V gene: TRBV5-8

CDR3 DNA: TGTGCCAGCAGCAGTAATACAGGGTTGGGGACCGGGGAGCTGTTTTTT
CDR3 protein: CASSSNTGLGTGELFF
D gene: -
J gene: TRBJ2-2
clone size: -
V gene: TRBV21-1

CDR3 DNA: TGCAGCGTTGAAGAAACTGGGGGCCCCCCATACGAGCAGTACTTC
CDR3 protein: CSVEETGGPPYEQYF
D gene: -
J gene: TRBJ2-7
clone size: few
V gene: TRBV29-1

CDR3 DNA: TGTGCCAGCAGCTTGTGGAACCAGCCGGGTGGGCAGTATTTT
CDR3 protein: CASSLWNQPGGQYF
D gene: -
J gene: TRBJ2-3
clone size: -
V gene: TRBV5-5

CDR3 DNA: TGTGCCAGCAGCCATCAAGCGGGAACTAGCACAGATACGCAGTATTTT
CDR3 protein: CASSHQAGTSTDTQYF
D gene: TRBD2
J gene: TRBJ2-3
clone size: -
V gene: TRBV28

CDR3 DNA: TGTGCCAGCAGCCTACAGGGTTCGAACACTGAAGCTTTCTTT
CDR3 protein: CASSLQGSNTEAFF
D gene: -
J gene: TRBJ1-1
clone size: -
V gene: TRBV7-9

CDR3 DNA: TGTGCCACCAGTGACCCGGGACAGGGGGATCAGCCCCAGCATTTT
CDR3 protein: CATSDPGQGDQPQHF
D gene: TRBD1
J gene: TRBJ1-5
clone size: -
V gene: TRBV24-1

CDR3 DNA: TGTGCCAGCAGCTCCGACTACTATGGCTACACCTTC
CDR3 protein: CASSSDYYGYTF
D gene: -
J gene: TRBJ1-2
clone size: -
V gene: TRBV7-8

CDR3 DNA: TGTGCTAGCAGCGCGACGGGACAGGGGGCCCAAGAGACCCAGTACTTC
CDR3 protein: CASSATGQGAQETQYF
D gene: TRBD1
J gene: TRBJ2-5
clone size: -
V gene: TRBV7-7

CDR3 DNA: TGTGCCAGCAGTCCCCTAGCGGGGGGGTACAATGAGCAGTTCTTC
CDR3 protein: CASSPLAGGYNEQFF
D gene: TRBD2
J gene: TRBJ2-1
clone size: -
V gene: TRBV28

CDR3 DNA: TGTGCCAGTAGAACCCAGACAGGGCTAATGGAAAAACTGTTTTTT
CDR3 protein: CASRTQTGLMEKLFF
D gene: TRBD1
J gene: TRBJ1-4
clone size: -
V gene: TRBV19

CDR3 DNA: TGTGCCAGCAGCTATTCCGGGACTTTAATCAATGAGCAGTTCTTC
CDR3 protein: CASSYSGTLINEQFF
D gene: -
J gene: TRBJ2-1
clone size: -
V gene: TRBV27

CDR3 DNA: TGTGCCAGCAGCGAAAGCGGGACTAGCGGGAGTGTTCAGTATTTT
CDR3 protein: CASSESGTSGSVQYF
D gene: TRBD2
J gene: TRBJ2-3
clone size: -
V gene: TRBV11-3

CDR3 DNA: TGTGCCAGCACTAGAGACTCCTACGAGCAGTACTTC
CDR3 protein: CASTRDSYEQYF
D gene: -
J gene: TRBJ2-7
clone size: -
V gene: TRBV28

CDR3 DNA: TGTGCCAGCAGTTACTCCCAGGGTCCCTACGAGCAGTACTTC
CDR3 protein: CASSYSQGPYEQYF
D gene: -
J gene: TRBJ2-7
clone size: few
V gene: TRBV6-2/TRBV6-3

CDR3 DNA: TGCGCCAGCAGCCAAGAATGGGGCACGGGCCAGCCCCAGCATTTT
CDR3 protein: CASSQEWGTGQPQHF
D gene: -
J gene: TRBJ1-5
clone size: -
V gene: TRBV4-1

CDR3 DNA: TGTGCCAGCAGTTTACGGGACAGGGGACGGGGCTACACCTTC
CDR3 protein: CASSLRDRGRGYTF
D gene: TRBD1
J gene: TRBJ1-2
clone size: -
V gene: TRBV28

CDR3 DNA: TGCGCCAGCAGCCCCGGACAGGCGATGAACACTGAAGCTTTCTTT
CDR3 protein: CASSPGQAMNTEAFF
D gene: TRBD1
J gene: TRBJ1-1
clone size: -
V gene: TRBV4-3

CDR3 DNA: TGTGCCAGCAGTACTGGTCATGGCAGGGGGCCCTCTGGGGCCAACGTCCTGACTTTC
CDR3 protein: CASSTGHGRGPSGANVLTF
D gene: TRBD1
J gene: TRBJ2-6
clone size: -
V gene: TRBV27

CDR3 DNA: TGTGCCAGCAGCTTGGGACAGGGGTTTGCCTACGAGCAGTACTTC
CDR3 protein: CASSLGQGFAYEQYF
D gene: TRBD1
J gene: TRBJ2-7
clone size: few
V gene: TRBV5-4

CDR3 DNA: TGTGCCAGCAGTCCCGTGGACTGGCCAGATACGCAGTATTTT
CDR3 protein: CASSPVDWPDTQYF
D gene: -
J gene: TRBJ2-3
clone size: -
V gene: TRBV6-5

CDR3 DNA: TGTGCCAGCACCTTCCCGGGGGGGGCCCAAGAGACCCAGTACTTC
CDR3 protein: CASTFPGGAQETQYF
D gene: TRBD2
J gene: TRBJ2-5
clone size: -
V gene: TRBV28

CDR3 DNA: TGTGCCTCCTCCGGGACAGGGGGGGTCGAGCAGTACTTC
CDR3 protein: CASSGTGGVEQYF
D gene: TRBD1
J gene: TRBJ2-7
clone size: -
V gene: TRBV30

CDR3 DNA: TGTGCCAGCAGCTTAGAGGGGATTGTTGGGGGCTACACCTTC
CDR3 protein: CASSLEGIVGGYTF
D gene: -
J gene: TRBJ1-2
clone size: once
V gene: TRBV7-9

CDR3 DNA: TGTGCCAGCAGTGACGAGGACAGACAAGAGACCCAGTACTTC
CDR3 protein: CASSDEDRQETQYF
D gene: -
J gene: TRBJ2-5
clone size: -
V gene: TRBV6-4

CDR3 DNA: TGCGCCAGCAGCTTAGGACAGGGCAATGAAAAACTGTTTTTT
CDR3 protein: CASSLGQGNEKLFF
D gene: TRBD1
J gene: TRBJ1-4
clone size: -
V gene: TRBV5-1

CDR3 DNA: TGTGCCAGCTCACCTACAGGGCTCACGTCGGGCTACACCTTC
CDR3 protein: CASSPTGLTSGYTF
D gene: -
J gene: TRBJ1-2
clone size: -
V gene: TRBV18